Below, 26 T cell receptor beta chains from the same sample are listed, as sequenced in a study of T cells after yellow fever vaccination. TCRdb ran MiXCR on the 5' RACE reads and lists one entry per CDR3 protein. The table includes over 150,000 distinct CDR3 sequences, 6.2% detected once. The specimen was CD4+ T cells sorted from PBMCs, collected on the day of the first yellow fever vaccination. The receptors were gathered from a young man who received the YFV17D yellow fever vaccine.

Only a few counts were recorded for this clonotype. The chain is built from TRBV5-5 and TRBJ2-7, with D unclear. Trimming took off 5 bases at V and 5 bases at J, with 14 bases between the two ends. CDR1 is SGHKS and CDR2 is YYEKEE in the germline V gene (reference sequence). This CDR3 contains 13 residues. The CDR3 is CASRPPFGDEQYF. The CDR3 nucleotides are TGTGCCAGCAGACCCCCATTTGGCGACGAGCAGTACTTC.

This clonotype was seen at least ten times. The chain recombines TRBV20-1 with TRBJ2-3, with D perhaps assigned TRBD1 or TRBD2 (7 bases each). The V gene's germline CDR1 is DFQATT and CDR2 SNEGSKA (reference sequence). The CDR3 length is 12 residues. Trimming cost V 8 bases and J 3 bases, with 12 bases left between them. CDR3 protein: CSTQGGTDTQYF. In DNA, the CDR3 is TGCAGTACCCAGGGGGGGACAGATACGCAGTATTTT.

As regards this clonotype: A much larger clone lies one base from this, so it may be a read error. The rearrangement links TRBV7-2 to TRBJ1-1; D is uncertain. This CDR3 is built from 13 residues. Germline V gene lookup returns CDR1 SGHTA and CDR2 FQGNSA. V was clipped by 8 bases and J by 5 bases, with 15 bases between them. CDR3 DNA: TGTGCCAGCGGGTCCGTCGGGAAAACTGAAGCTTTCTTT. Translated, it gives CASGSVGKTEAFF. Full variable domain (missing parts from reference TRBV7-2 and TRBJ1-1): GAGVSQSPSNKVTEKGKDVELRCDPISGHTALYWYRQSLGQGLEFLIYFQGNSAPDKSGLPSDRFSAERTGGSVSTLTIQRTQQEDSAVYLCASGSVGKTEAFFGQGTRLTVV.

This clonotype was found many times. The chain joins TRBV12-3 or TRBV12-4 to TRBJ1-2; D remains unclear. V shed 4 bases and J shed 4 bases, with 7 bases lying between them. The CDR3 covers 12 residues. The CDR3 DNA reads as TGTGCCAGCAGTTGGTCGGTCTATGGCTACACCTTC. As protein: CASSWSVYGYTF.

This clonotype was observed at least ten times. The chain uses TRBV5-1 and TRBJ2-3; 11 nucleotides agree with TRBD2. Per germline, CDR1 SGHRS and CDR2 YFSETQ. This CDR3 region has 14 residues. The V and J ends lost 2 bases and 5 bases, in that order; junction bases with no gene match: 1. CDR3 amino acids: CASSFSGGEDTQYF. In nucleotides, the CDR3 is TGCGCCAGCAGCTTTAGCGGGGGGGAAGATACGCAGTATTTT.

This clonotype was seen a handful of times. V and J are TRBV12-3 or TRBV12-4 and TRBJ2-3, with D perhaps matching TRBD2 (7 bases). CDR3 length: 16 amino acids. Between the trimmed V and J ends, which lost 5 bases and 0 bases, there was a span of 15 bases. The CDR3 DNA sequence: TGTGCCAGCAGTCCCTTCGCGGGGGCTAGCACAGATACGCAGTATTTT. Its translation: CASSPFAGASTDTQYF.

A few counts support this clonotype. The genes are TRBV9 and TRBJ2-5; TRBD1 matches at 7 bases. Trimming cost V 4 bases and J 5 bases; bases outside gene matches: 8. Germline CDR1 reads SGDLS; CDR2 reads YYNGEE. This CDR3 region has 14 residues. CDR3 region: CASSSTDRAETQYF. As DNA, the CDR3 is TGTGCCAGCAGCTCCACAGACAGGGCGGAGACCCAGTACTTC.

This clonotype showed up just a few times. The chain links TRBV30 to TRBJ2-2; no definite D call. The CDR3 has 14 residues. The V and J ends lost 1 base and 5 bases respectively, with 11 bases between them. Germline V lookup: CDR1 GTSNPN, CDR2 SVGIG (reference sequence). In DNA, the CDR3 is TGTGCCTGGAGTGGGTGGGTTAGAACCGGGGAGCTGTTTTTT. Translated, it gives CAWSGWVRTGELFF.

This clonotype came up many times. This chain connects TRBV29-1 to TRBJ1-2; D not resolved. Germline lookup yields CDR1 SQVTM and CDR2 ANQGSEA. V lost 2 bases to trimming and J lost 6 bases, with 13 bases between them. The CDR3 is 13 residues long. The chain's CDR3 is CSVELARRDGYTF. CDR3 bases: TGCAGCGTTGAATTAGCCAGGAGGGATGGCTACACCTTC.

This clonotype was detected ten times or more. The chain couples TRBV5-1 to TRBJ2-7; D is perhaps TRBD2 (5 bases). CDR1 and CDR2 (germline): SGHRS, YFSETQ. V gave up 8 bases and J gave up 3 bases, with 15 bases separating them. The CDR3 length is 13 residues. As DNA, the CDR3 is TGCGCCAGAAAAGGCAACGAGGGCTACGAGCAGTACGTC. This translates into CARKGNEGYEQYV.

The V call is TRBV9, the J call TRBJ2-5; possible D gene TRBD1, 5 bases. The ends were cut back, 0 bases at V and 3 bases at J, with 6 bases in the middle. Germline loops: CDR1 SGDLS, CDR2 YYNGEE. This CDR3 has 13 amino acids. CDR3 region: CASSVEQEETQYF. The CDR3 nucleotides read TGTGCCAGCAGCGTAGAACAGGAAGAGACCCAGTACTTC.

Ten or more counts support this clonotype. J is TRBJ2-3 and V is TRBV5-1, with a tentative D call TRBD2 (5 bases). The V gene's germline CDR1 is SGHRS and CDR2 YFSETQ. The CDR3 is 16 residues long. V was clipped by 0 bases and J by 2 bases, with 13 bases between them. The CDR3 DNA reads TGCGCCAGCAGCTTGGAATTCCGGGGAGCCACAGATACGCAGTATTTT. It codes for CASSLEFRGATDTQYF.

This clonotype was picked up many times. The gene calls are TRBV7-2 and TRBJ2-5; 8 bases match TRBD1. Germline CDR1 SGHTA, CDR2 FQGNSA. The CDR3 is made up of 14 amino acids. After removal of 4 bases from V and 6 bases from J, the junction contained 7 bases not matched to a gene. Here the CDR3 reads CASSSSRGPKTQYF. CDR3 nucleotides: TGTGCCAGCAGCTCGTCCAGGGGGCCAAAGACCCAGTACTTC.

About this clonotype itself: This may stem from a read error, because a much larger clone lies one nucleotide away. The chain recombines TRBV11-2 with TRBJ2-7; D gene ambiguous. Germline CDR1 is SGHAT and CDR2 is FQNNGV. The CDR3 spans 14 residues. Trimming cost V 1 base and J 4 bases, with 11 bases left between them. CDR3 region: CASSLVTARYEQYV. CDR3 nucleotides: TGTGCCAGCAGCTTAGTAACCGCTCGGTACGAGCAGTACGTC.

This clonotype was seen more than once but under ten times. This rearrangement joins TRBV7-9 to TRBJ1-5; no clear D. Germline V gene lookup returns CDR1 SEHNR and CDR2 FQNEAQ (reference sequence). The CDR3 covers 12 residues. V dropped 3 bases and J dropped 2 bases, with 2 bases sitting between them. The DNA of the CDR3 is TGTGCCAGCAGCTTCGGCAATCAGCCCCAGCATTTT. This gives the protein CASSFGNQPQHF.

This clonotype turned up a few times. The chain carries TRBV5-4 and TRBJ2-1; weak D call: TRBD1 (5 bases). CDR1 SGHNT and CDR2 YYREEE come from the germline V gene (reference sequence). There are 14 residues in the CDR3. V was cut by 4 bases and J by 9 bases, with 17 bases left in between. The CDR3 loop reads CASSQKQDTGEQFF. The DNA for the CDR3 is TGTGCCAGCAGCCAGAAACAGGACACCGGTGAGCAGTTCTTC.

This clonotype has a count of ten or more. This chain joins TRBV5-1 and TRBJ2-3; no reliable D call. Between the trimmed V and J ends, which lost 4 bases and 1 base, there was a span of 13 bases. The CDR3 sequence is 15 residues long. Germline assignment: CDR1 SGHRS and CDR2 YFSETQ. DNA for the CDR3: TGCGCCAGCAGCCCCCCTCTCCGGGGCACAGATACGCAGTATTTT. Protein: CASSPPLRGTDTQYF.

This clonotype was counted many times. CDR3 loop: CSATHPGVGNSPLHF. In nucleotides, the CDR3 is TGCAGTGCCACCCACCCAGGGGTGGGAAATTCACCCCTCCACTTT. The chain combines TRBV20-1 with TRBJ1-6, with a weak D call TRBD1 (6 bases). V lost 6 bases and J 7 bases, leaving 19 bases between the germline ends. The CDR3 has 15 residues. The V gene's germline CDR1 is DFQATT and CDR2 SNEGSKA (reference sequence).

In the case of this clonotype: This sequence may be a read error, since a much larger clone differs from it by one base. The chain employs TRBV7-2 and TRBJ2-5; no firm D call. Per the germline V gene, CDR1 is SGHTA and CDR2 is FQGNSA. The CDR3 runs 13 residues. With 2 bases removed from V and 5 bases from J, the gap between germline ends came to 9 bases. The CDR3 DNA reads TGTGCCAGCAGCTTAAAGGTCGGGGAGACCCAGTACTTC. Its translation is CASSLKVGETQYF.

Remarks on this clonotype: This may stem from a read error, because a much larger clone lies one nucleotide away. This sequence joins TRBV10-2 and TRBJ1-5; D ambiguous. CDR3 length equals 14 residues. Trimming took off 7 bases at V and 0 bases at J, with 10 bases between the two ends. The germline V gene encodes CDR1 WSHSY and CDR2 SAAADI. The CDR3 DNA is TGCGCCAGCACTGGGATAAATAGCAATCAGCCCCAGCATTTT. Its translation is CASTGINSNQPQHF.

This clonotype was observed a few times. V is TRBV19 and J is TRBJ2-6; a possible D gene is TRBD1 (5 bases). In germline, CDR1 is LNHDA, CDR2 SQIVND (reference sequence). The CDR3 runs to 15 residues. V was shortened by 6 bases and J by 0 bases, with 9 bases between the two germline ends. CDR3 DNA sequence: TGTGCCAGTAGAAAACAGGTCTCTGGGGCCAACGTCCTGACTTTC. Residues: CASRKQVSGANVLTF.

The V gene is TRBV5-1, the J gene TRBJ1-4; possible D gene TRBD1, 6 bases. Trimming cost V 0 bases and J 5 bases, with 11 bases left between them. The germline CDR1 and CDR2 sequences are SGHRS and YFSETQ. The CDR3 sequence is 15 residues long. The CDR3 sequence is CASSLEGGPNEKLFF. CDR3 coding DNA: TGCGCCAGCAGCTTGGAGGGGGGGCCGAATGAAAAACTGTTTTTT.

The chain uses TRBV27 and TRBJ1-1, with 7 bases matching TRBD1. The CDR3 length is 17 residues. Germline CDR1 and CDR2: MNHEY and SMNVEV (reference sequence). After removal of 2 bases from V and 0 bases from J, the junction contained 9 bases not matched to a gene. CDR3 bases: TGTGCCAGCAGTTTAAAGTGGTCAGGGGGACTGAACACTGAAGCTTTCTTT. Translated: CASSLKWSGGLNTEAFF.

The gene calls are TRBV20-1 and TRBJ2-5, with 7 bases that match TRBD2. CDR3 length: 12 residues. The V gene's germline CDR1 is DFQATT and CDR2 SNEGSKA (reference sequence). The trim removed 3 bases at V and 3 bases at J, leaving 1 base unmatched. The CDR3 sequence is CSASGGKETQYF. Here the CDR3 DNA reads TGCAGTGCTAGCGGGGGGAAAGAGACCCAGTACTTC.

This clonotype was counted only a few times. This chain links TRBV27 with TRBJ2-7; no clear D gene. Germline V gene lookup returns CDR1 MNHEY and CDR2 SMNVEV (reference sequence). This CDR3 has 12 amino acids. V gave up 2 bases and J gave up 5 bases, with 7 bases separating them. The CDR3 protein is CASSLNLNEQYF. CDR3 nucleotides: TGTGCCAGCAGTTTAAACCTTAACGAGCAGTACTTC.

This clonotype appeared a few times. V is TRBV19 and J is TRBJ2-5, with D uncertain. V lost 3 bases, J lost 3 bases, and 8 bases lay in between. This CDR3 contains 13 residues. Looked up from germline, CDR1 is LNHDA and CDR2 is SQIVND (reference sequence). CDR3 sequence reads: CASSMRPKETQYF. In DNA form, the CDR3 reads TGTGCCAGTAGTATGAGACCGAAAGAGACCCAGTACTTC.